Below are 22 T cell receptor beta chains sequenced from a single sample in a study of beta chain features in type 1 diabetes (dated by TCRdb to between 2017 and 2018). These TCRs are of unknown antigen specificity. Receptor amplification or capture employed the immunoSEQ multiplex PCR assay. The entire amount of isolated RNA was reverse transcribed using the High Capacity cDNA Reverse Transcription Kit, so the sequenced TCRB transcripts were expressed ones. TCRdb stores this immuneACCESS table with in-frame sequences only. Part of the clones is absent; in the studies checked, under half of the shortfall reflects unresolved V genes, and no reason is known for the rest. This sample is represented by hundreds of thousands of clones; 13% of them were singletons. Around 0.022% of the sample is taken by the ten largest. What the work shows at the level of the full study, not this receptor alone: Type 1 diabetes patients showed a moderate but significant shortening of TCRB CDR3 length in all four CD4+ subsets.

The sample consisted of naive CD4+ T cells from blood. This sample's cell subset or site label indicates: true naive CD4+ T cells. Receptors originate from a man aged 18 to 29 with type 1 diabetes.

This clone was recorded a few times. Distinct nucleotide sequences in the sample also encode this CDR3. The gene calls are TRBV5-1 and TRBJ2-3, with D uncertain. V gave up 2 bases and J gave up 2 bases, with 9 bases separating them. Germline V CDR1 and CDR2: SGHRS, YFSETQ. The CDR3 length is 14 residues. The CDR3 region is CASSLGRVTDTQYF. The CDR3 DNA is TGCGCCAGCAGCTTAGGACGGGTCACAGATACGCAGTATTTT.

As DNA, the CDR3 is TGTGCCACCAGCCGGGGTGGGGGGGCTCCACCCCTCCACTTT. This translates into CATSRGGGAPPLHF. The rearrangement uses TRBV15 and TRBJ1-6; maybe TRBD1 (6 bases). Trimming stripped 5 bases from V and 11 bases from J, with 16 bases between. Germline V gene lookup returns CDR1 LNHNV and CDR2 YYDKDF (reference sequence). The CDR3 sequence is 14 residues long. The full variable domain, its missing parts supplied by reference TRBV15 and TRBJ1-6, is DAMVIQNPRYQVTQFGKPVTLSCSQTLNHNVMYWYQQKSSQAPKLLFHYYDKDFNNEADTPDNFQSRRPNTSFCFLDIRSPGLGDTAMYLCATSRGGGAPPLHFGNGTRLTVT.

The chain uses TRBV7-2 and TRBJ2-6, with unresolved D. There are 15 residues in the CDR3. CDR1 and CDR2 (germline): SGHTA, FQGNSA. Trimming cost V 5 bases and J 2 bases, with 10 bases left between them. CDR3 in DNA: TGTGCCAGCAGCCCCGGCAGTCCTGGGGCCAACGTCCTGACTTTC. Translating it yields CASSPGSPGANVLTF.

The CDR3 nucleotides are TGTGCCAGCAGCGTAGGAGGACAGGGGCCTCAAGCTTTCTTT. Encoded protein: CASSVGGQGPQAFF. The V and J genes are TRBV9 and TRBJ1-1, with 9 bases that match TRBD1. This CDR3 spans 14 amino acids. Germline CDR1 is SGDLS and CDR2 is YYNGEE. The ends lost 0 bases at V and 9 bases at J; junction bases unmatched: 6.

This clone has more than one count but fewer than ten. The genes are TRBV10-3 and TRBJ1-2, with D perhaps TRBD1 (5 bases). Germline V CDR1 and CDR2: ENHRY, SYGVKD. This CDR3 comprises 16 residues. Trimming pared 3 bases from V and 0 bases from J, leaving 14 bases between. The CDR3 spells CAISDPTVVANYGYTF. In nucleotides, the CDR3 is TGTGCCATCAGTGACCCGACAGTTGTAGCTAACTATGGCTACACCTTC.

This CDR3 is CASSFSGSGEKLFF. The CDR3 nucleotides read TGTGCCAGCAGTTTTAGTGGATCGGGTGAAAAACTGTTTTTT. V is TRBV27 and J is TRBJ1-4; D is uncertain. Looked up from germline, CDR1 is MNHEY and CDR2 is SMNVEV (reference sequence). The CDR3 is made up of 14 amino acids. V lost 3 bases, J lost 7 bases, and 12 bases lay in between.

The chain is built from TRBV25-1 and TRBJ1-4; 8 bases are shared with TRBD1. There are 13 residues in the CDR3. Losses at the gene ends were 6 bases for V and 7 bases for J; bases not matched to a gene: 4. Germline values: CDR1 MGHDK, CDR2 SYGVNS. The CDR3 DNA reads as TGTGCCAGCAGAGGACAGGGACTTGAAAAACTGTTTTTT. As protein: CASRGQGLEKLFF.

This clone was picked up a small number of times. The chain has TRBV7-9 and TRBJ1-1; unclear D gene. Trimming shortened V by 3 bases and J by 11 bases, and 13 bases separated the two germline ends. Germline lookup yields CDR1 SEHNR and CDR2 FQNEAQ (reference sequence). The CDR3 runs 12 residues. CDR3 region: CASSFRTEDAFF. The CDR3 nucleotides read TGTGCCAGCAGCTTTCGGACGGAGGACGCTTTCTTT. Supplemented by reference TRBV7-9 and TRBJ1-1, the full variable domain reads DTGVSQNPRHKITKRGQNVTFRCDPISEHNRLYWYRQTLGQGPEFLTYFQNEAQLEKSRLLSDRFSAERPKGSFSTLEIQRTEQGDSAMYLCASSFRTEDAFFGQGTRLTVV.

In this sample, this clone turned up a few times. This chain links TRBV14 with TRBJ2-7, with D maybe TRBD1 (5 bases). This CDR3 spans 13 amino acids. With 0 bases removed from V and 3 bases from J, the gap between germline ends came to 6 bases. Germline CDR1 reads SGHDN; CDR2 reads FVKESK. DNA of the CDR3: TGTGCCAGCAGCCAAGATCAGGGCTACGAGCAGTACTTC. Its protein product is CASSQDQGYEQYF.

This clone was detected only a few times. The CDR3 sequence: CASSHGQGGTEAFF. Here the CDR3 DNA reads TGTGCCAGCAGTCACGGACAGGGAGGGACTGAAGCTTTCTTT. The chain has TRBV28 and TRBJ1-1; 8 nucleotides agree with TRBD1. CDR1 and CDR2 from the germline V gene are MDHEN and SYDVKM. The length of the CDR3 is 14 residues. The J segment lost 5 bases and the V segment lost 5 bases, leaving 7 bases of the junction unmatched.

The chain carries TRBV7-7 and TRBJ2-3; 10 nucleotides agree with TRBD2. There are 15 residues in the CDR3. CDR1 is SSHAT and CDR2 is FNYEAQ in the germline V gene (reference sequence). Trimming cost V 5 bases and J 2 bases; bases outside gene matches: 4. The CDR3 region is CASSPTSGATDTQYF. The CDR3 DNA is TGTGCCAGCAGCCCCACTAGCGGGGCCACAGATACGCAGTATTTT.

The chain links TRBV30 to TRBJ1-2; the match to TRBD1 covers 8 bases. The CDR3 extends over 12 amino acids. J lost 6 bases, V lost 4 bases, and 4 bases had no gene match. Germline-derived CDR1 and CDR2 are GTSNPN and SVGIG (reference sequence). DNA for the CDR3: TGTGCCTGGAAAGAACAGGGGGATGGCTACACCTTC. As protein: CAWKEQGDGYTF.

Here the CDR3 reads CATSRELFSGTNTGELFF. The CDR3 DNA is TGTGCCACCAGCAGAGAGCTGTTTAGTGGGACGAACACCGGGGAGCTGTTTTTT. The V gene is TRBV15, the J gene TRBJ2-2; unclear D gene. With 0 bases removed from V and 0 bases from J, the gap between germline ends came to 14 bases. The CDR3 sequence is 18 residues long. Germline CDR1 is LNHNV and CDR2 is YYDKDF (reference sequence).

This chain connects TRBV4-2 to TRBJ2-3, with TRBD2 identical over 7 bases. Germline trimming cut 3 bases from V and 6 bases from J; bases unmatched to any gene: 6. Looked up from germline, CDR1 is LGHNA and CDR2 is YNFKEQ. This CDR3 has 14 residues. CDR3 bases: TGTGCCAGCAGCCAGGGGAGCGGGGAGGATACGCAGTATTTT. It is translated as CASSQGSGEDTQYF.

The sample holds a few counts of this clone. A junction boundary mismatches the germline segment, possibly from a read error. The rearrangement links TRBV2 to TRBJ1-4; D is perhaps TRBD1 (5 bases). The CDR3 is 15 residues long. The germline V gene has CDR1 SNHLY and CDR2 FYNNEI. The CDR3 protein is CASSEGAGANEKLFF. DNA for the CDR3: TGTGCCAGCAGCGAAGGGGCAGGCGCTAATGAAAAACTGTTTTTT.

The chain carries TRBV9 and TRBJ2-5; no firm D call. V was shortened by 1 base and J by 1 base, with 14 bases between the two germline ends. CDR3 length equals 16 residues. CDR1 is SGDLS, CDR2 YYNGEE, per germline. Here the CDR3 reads CASSVKGDVPQETQYF. CDR3 bases: TGTGCCAGCAGCGTAAAAGGAGACGTCCCCCAAGAGACCCAGTACTTC.

The sample holds a few counts of this clone. Distinct nucleotide sequences in the sample also encode this CDR3. V usage is TRBV7-9 and J usage is TRBJ1-5; D call uncertain. The CDR3 contains 13 residues. Germline-derived CDR1 and CDR2 are SEHNR and FQNEAQ (reference sequence). V lost 5 bases to trimming and J lost 0 bases, with 5 bases between them. The CDR3, as DNA: TGTGCCAGCAGCCAAGATAGCAATCAGCCCCAGCATTTT. Residues: CASSQDSNQPQHF. The entire variable domain, with the rest obtained from reference TRBV7-9 and TRBJ1-5, is as follows: DTGVSQNPRHKITKRGQNVTFRCDPISEHNRLYWYRQTLGQGPEFLTYFQNEAQLEKSRLLSDRFSAERPKGSFSTLEIQRTEQGDSAMYLCASSQDSNQPQHFGDGTRLSIL.

This sequence joins TRBV5-1 and TRBJ2-3; tentative D call: TRBD2 (5 bases). This CDR3 is 14 amino acids long. Germline V gene sequence: CDR1 SGHRS, CDR2 YFSETQ. Trimming took 4 bases from V and 5 from J, leaving 14 bases between them. The CDR3 reads CASSQRGGVDTQYF. CDR3 bases: TGCGCCAGCAGCCAAAGAGGAGGTGTAGATACGCAGTATTTT.

This clone was recorded a few times. The V call is TRBV5-1, the J call TRBJ2-3; 12 bases are a match to TRBD2. There are 15 residues in the CDR3. CDR1 SGHRS and CDR2 YFSETQ come from the germline V gene. With V trimmed by 4 bases and J by 5 bases, 5 bases remained unmatched. CDR3 in amino acids: CASSVSSGGVDTQYF. CDR3 in DNA: TGCGCCAGCAGCGTCTCTAGCGGGGGGGTAGATACGCAGTATTTT. Filled out from reference TRBV5-1 and TRBJ2-3, the complete variable domain reads KAGVTQTPRYLIKTRGQQVTLSCSPISGHRSVSWYQQTPGQGLQFLFEYFSETQRNKGNFPGRFSGRQFSNSRSEMNVSTLELGDSALYLCASSVSSGGVDTQYFGPGTRLTVL.

The chain has TRBV7-9 and TRBJ2-7; possible D gene TRBD1, 6 bases. V was trimmed by 5 bases and J by 0 bases, leaving 20 bases between them. The CDR3 loop spans 17 amino acids. The germline V gene encodes CDR1 SEHNR and CDR2 FQNEAQ (reference sequence). CDR3 sequence reads: CASSLIPTGKSSYEQYF. The CDR3 DNA reads as TGTGCCAGCAGCCTCATTCCGACAGGAAAGAGCTCCTACGAGCAGTACTTC.

This clone was detected only once. V gene TRBV4-2 combines with J gene TRBJ2-2; D might be TRBD1 (7 bases). Trimming shortened V by 2 bases and J by 1 base, and 14 bases separated the two germline ends. CDR3 length equals 17 residues. Germline-derived CDR1 and CDR2 are LGHNA and YNFKEQ. CDR3 region: CASSQRRQGGNTGELFF. As DNA, the CDR3 is TGTGCCAGCAGCCAAAGACGACAGGGAGGGAACACCGGGGAGCTGTTTTTT.

This sequence joins TRBV7-9 and TRBJ2-1, with D perhaps being TRBD1 or TRBD2 (5 bases each). Trimming stripped 5 bases from V and 8 bases from J, with 22 bases between. The CDR3 contains 16 residues. From germline, CDR1 is SEHNR and CDR2 FQNEAQ (reference sequence). CDR3 sequence reads: CASSPPGAKAADEQFF. The CDR3 DNA reads as TGTGCCAGCAGCCCACCTGGGGCTAAAGCGGCCGATGAGCAGTTCTTC.